This T cell receptor beta chain was retrieved from a study of blood T cell repertoires in COVID-19. The CDR3 covers 16 residues. The V and J ends lost 1 base and 4 bases, in that order; junction bases with no gene match: 4. Germline lookup yields CDR1 SEHNR and CDR2 FQNEAQ (reference sequence). To note about this clone: Additional DNA sequences in this sample encode the identical CDR3.

Some clones are missing from TCRdb's copy, which holds only in-frame ones; the method was immunoSEQ multiplex PCR. The data contain under 200,000 clones, 85% to 90% of them singletons. The chain carries TRBV7-9 and TRBJ2-5; 12 positions match TRBD1. Input material: peripheral blood. The source of this sequence is a man between 60 and 75 years old with COVID-19, enrolled during active disease. CDR3 DNA: TGTGCCAGCAGCTTAGGCGGGACAGGGGGCAGAGAGACCCAGTACTTC. It yields the protein CASSLGGTGGRETQYF.